These 25 T cell receptor beta chains originate from one sample sequenced in a study of T cell responses to AZD1222 COVID-19 vaccine. Method: immunoSEQ multiplex PCR; TCRdb's copy keeps in-frame clones and lacks some. Of approximately 90,000 clones listed, about 87% are singletons. This specimen consisted of peripheral blood, obtained on day 0 of AZD1222 vaccination. Every receptor here comes from an adult in good health.

The chain couples TRBV28 to TRBJ1-5, with TRBD1 matching over 8 bases. CDR1 is MDHEN, CDR2 SYDVKM, per germline. Trimming at V came to 4 bases and at J to 3 bases, leaving 2 bases not matched to a gene. The CDR3 loop spans 14 amino acids. The CDR3 DNA sequence: TGTGCCAGCAGTTCAGGGGGCCTCAATCAGCCCCAGCATTTT. The encoded protein is CASSSGGLNQPQHF. Together with reference TRBV28 and TRBJ1-5, the CDR3 gives the full variable domain: DVKVTQSSRYLVKRTGEKVFLECVQDMDHENMFWYRQDPGLGLRLIYFSYDVKMKEKGDIPEGYSVSREKKERFSLILESASTNQTSMYLCASSSGGLNQPQHFGDGTRLSIL.

The CDR3 region is CASSTGGQGRIEQYF. The DNA of the CDR3 is TGTGCCAGCTCAACCGGGGGACAGGGCCGCATCGAGCAGTACTTC. The V gene is TRBV18, the J gene TRBJ2-7; 9 nucleotides agree with TRBD1. Germline values: CDR1 KGHSH, CDR2 LQKENI. Trimming took 5 bases from V and 6 from J; bases not matched to a gene: 11. This CDR3 comprises 15 residues.

The chain couples TRBV28 to TRBJ2-7, with TRBD1 identical over 7 bases. CDR3 size: 14 residues. The trim removed 2 bases at V and 5 bases at J, leaving 6 bases unmatched. CDR1 is MDHEN and CDR2 is SYDVKM in the germline V gene. The CDR3 DNA reads as TGTGCCAGCAGTTTACTACAGGGGTCCCACGAGCAGTACTTC. Its protein is CASSLLQGSHEQYF.

This sequence joins TRBV24-1 and TRBJ2-1; 10 bases fit TRBD2. CDR3 length equals 16 residues. The V gene's germline CDR1 is KGHDR and CDR2 SFDVKD. V gave up 0 bases and J gave up 6 bases; unmatched junction bases: 4. Here the CDR3 DNA reads TGTGCCACCAGTGATTTGGGTCTAGCGGGAGTCAATGAGCAGTTCTTC. Encoded protein: CATSDLGLAGVNEQFF.

This chain joins TRBV18 and TRBJ1-1, with D unclear. This CDR3 is 14 amino acids long. Trimming cost V 3 bases and J 4 bases, with 12 bases left between them. The germline CDR1 and CDR2 sequences are KGHSH and LQKENI. The CDR3 protein is CASSPISGPTEAFF. In DNA form, the CDR3 reads TGTGCCAGCTCACCTATATCGGGCCCCACTGAAGCTTTCTTT.

The chain joins TRBV29-1 to TRBJ2-4, with D perhaps TRBD2 (5 bases). Germline loops: CDR1 SQVTM, CDR2 ANQGSEA. This CDR3 contains 12 residues. Trimming removed 3 bases at V and 7 bases at J, with 10 bases between. The CDR3 DNA follows: TGCAGCGTTGAGTCCGGGGAGAACATTCAGTACTTC. Its protein product is CSVESGENIQYF.

As DNA, the CDR3 is TGTGCCAGCAGCATAACTAGCGACCCTCACAATGAGCAGTTCTTC. Amino acids: CASSITSDPHNEQFF. This sequence joins TRBV5-4 and TRBJ2-1; TRBD2 matches at 7 bases. Germline V gene data show CDR1 as SGHNT and CDR2 as YYREEE (reference sequence). The V segment lost 4 bases and the J segment 5 bases; nucleotides outside the gene matches: 9. The CDR3 contains 15 residues.

The chain links TRBV5-6 to TRBJ2-7, with TRBD2 identical over 7 bases. With V trimmed by 0 bases and J by 5 bases, 8 bases remained unmatched. The CDR3 length is 15 residues. Germline V gives CDR1 SGHDT, CDR2 YYEEEE. CDR3 amino acids: CASSLAGGSADEQYF. CDR3 DNA: TGTGCCAGCAGCTTGGCCGGCGGGAGCGCAGACGAGCAGTACTTC.

This chain links TRBV2 with TRBJ1-4, with 8 positions matching TRBD1. This CDR3 region has 15 residues. V gave up 6 bases and J gave up 0 bases; unmatched junction bases: 3. Germline CDR1 reads SNHLY; CDR2 reads FYNNEI. The DNA of the CDR3 is TGTGCCAGCAGGGAGGACAGGGCAACTAATGAAAAACTGTTTTTT. Its translation: CASREDRATNEKLFF.

The V call is TRBV7-8, the J call TRBJ2-1; no clear D. This CDR3 comprises 17 residues. V was trimmed by 2 bases and J by 0 bases, leaving 14 bases between them. Germline V CDR1 and CDR2: SGHVS, FQNEAQ. The CDR3 nucleotides read TGTGCCAGCAGCTTAATTGCCGCTTCAAGCTCCTACAATGAGCAGTTCTTC. Protein sequence: CASSLIAASSSYNEQFF.

The rearrangement uses TRBV10-3 and TRBJ1-2; the D gene is possibly TRBD1 (5 bases). From germline, CDR1 is ENHRY and CDR2 SYGVKD. The CDR3 sequence is 13 residues long. V lost 8 bases to trimming and J lost 7 bases, with 17 bases between them. The CDR3 here is CAIGAGQQFGYTF. CDR3 nucleotides: TGTGCCATCGGGGCCGGGCAGCAATTTGGCTACACCTTC.

The rearrangement joins TRBV5-4 to TRBJ2-7; D possibly corresponds to TRBD2 (5 bases). The V end was cut by 0 bases, the J end by 4 bases, with 14 bases between. The CDR3 covers 15 residues. Germline CDR1 is SGHNT and CDR2 is YYREEE (reference sequence). The CDR3 is CASSLAGSRSYEQYF. The CDR3 DNA reads TGTGCCAGCAGCTTGGCGGGGTCTAGGTCTTACGAGCAGTACTTC.

V usage is TRBV11-3 and J usage is TRBJ2-1, with a tentative D call TRBD2 (6 bases). Trimming shortened V by 5 bases and J by 2 bases, and 13 bases separated the two germline ends. Germline V gene lookup returns CDR1 SGHNT and CDR2 YENEEA. The CDR3 consists of 15 residues. The CDR3 reads CASSPRAGTYNEQFF. CDR3 in DNA: TGTGCCAGCAGCCCAAGGGCGGGAACCTACAATGAGCAGTTCTTC. The full variable domain, with the rest looked up from reference TRBV11-3 and TRBJ2-1, is EAGVVQSPRYKIIEKKQPVAFWCNPISGHNTLYWYLQNLGQGPELLIRYENEEAVDDSQLPKDRFSAERLKGVDSTLKIQPAELGDSAVYLCASSPRAGTYNEQFFGPGTRLTVL.

The chain is built from TRBV7-8 and TRBJ2-7; D not certain. V was trimmed by 2 bases and J by 2 bases, leaving 7 bases between them. CDR1 and CDR2 (germline): SGHVS, FQNEAQ. The CDR3 consists of 13 residues. This chain's CDR3 is CASSLNGAYEQYF. The CDR3 nucleotides read TGTGCCAGCAGCTTAAACGGTGCCTACGAGCAGTACTTC.

The genes are TRBV6-5 and TRBJ2-1, with 11 bases lining up with TRBD2. Germline trimming cut 3 bases from V and 9 bases from J; bases unmatched to any gene: 7. CDR1 and CDR2 from the germline V gene are MNHEY and SVGAGI. The CDR3 is 15 amino acids. CDR3 region: CASSYKLAGGSEQFF. The CDR3 DNA reads TGTGCCAGCAGTTATAAGCTAGCGGGAGGTTCTGAGCAGTTCTTC.

Here the CDR3 DNA reads TGTGCCTGGAACCCGGGACTATACAATGAGCAGTTCTTC. Protein product: CAWNPGLYNEQFF. This chain uses TRBV30 with TRBJ2-1, with 7 bases that match TRBD2. CDR3 length: 13 amino acids. Germline V gene data show CDR1 as GTSNPN and CDR2 as SVGIG (reference sequence). V lost 4 bases and J lost 4; bases outside the gene matches: 4.

J is TRBJ2-2 and V is TRBV18; D ambiguous. This CDR3 has 12 amino acids. Trimming took off 3 bases at V and 6 bases at J, with 5 bases between the two ends. Germline V gene sequence: CDR1 KGHSH, CDR2 LQKENI. CDR3 sequence (DNA): TGTGCCAGCTCACCTGGAGCCGGGGAGCTGTTTTTT. Translated: CASSPGAGELFF. The full variable domain, rest sourced from reference TRBV18 and TRBJ2-2, is NAGVMQNPRHLVRRRGQEARLRCSPMKGHSHVYWYRQLPEEGLKFMVYLQKENIIDESGMPKERFSAEFPKEGPSILRIQQVVRGDSAAYFCASSPGAGELFFGEGSRLTVL.

The gene calls are TRBV14 and TRBJ1-1; D gene ambiguous. Germline V gene sequence: CDR1 SGHDN, CDR2 FVKESK. V was cut by 4 bases and J by 1 base, with 7 bases left in between. CDR3 length: 13 amino acids. The CDR3 sequence: CASSLSRNTEAFF. In DNA form, the CDR3 reads TGTGCCAGCAGCCTTTCACGGAACACTGAAGCTTTCTTT. Drawing the rest from reference TRBV14 and TRBJ1-1, the complete variable domain is EAGVTQFPSHSVIEKGQTVTLRCDPISGHDNLYWYRRVMGKEIKFLLHFVKESKQDESGMPNNRFLAERTGGTYSTLKVQPAELEDSGVYFCASSLSRNTEAFFGQGTRLTVV.

The CDR3 protein is CASSSRVLGTDREAFF. The CDR3 DNA reads as TGTGCCAGCAGCTCCAGAGTTCTTGGGACAGACCGTGAAGCTTTCTTT. The V and J genes are TRBV5-4 and TRBJ1-1; 7 bases map to TRBD1. The CDR3 contains 16 residues. Losses at the gene ends were 3 bases for V and 7 bases for J; bases not matched to a gene: 15. CDR1 and CDR2 (germline): SGHNT, YYREEE (reference sequence).

This rearrangement joins TRBV4-1 to TRBJ2-7; D unclear. This CDR3 is built from 14 residues. The germline gives CDR1 MGHRA, CDR2 YSYEKL. Trimming shortened V by 0 bases and J by 3 bases, and 9 bases separated the two germline ends. The DNA of the CDR3 is TGCGCCAGCAGCCAAGATCAACCGGGCTACGAGCAGTACTTC. Its translation: CASSQDQPGYEQYF.

The chain recombines TRBV5-1 with TRBJ1-3, with 9 bases aligning to TRBD1. The CDR3 extends over 17 amino acids. The trim removed 4 bases at V and 0 bases at J, leaving 8 bases unmatched. CDR1 is SGHRS, CDR2 YFSETQ, per germline. Here the CDR3 DNA reads TGCGCCAGCAGCGCAGGGGACAGGGATTACTCTGGAAACACCATATATTTT. As protein: CASSAGDRDYSGNTIYF. Supplemented by reference TRBV5-1 and TRBJ1-3, the full variable domain reads KAGVTQTPRYLIKTRGQQVTLSCSPISGHRSVSWYQQTPGQGLQFLFEYFSETQRNKGNFPGRFSGRQFSNSRSEMNVSTLELGDSALYLCASSAGDRDYSGNTIYFGEGSWLTVV.

This clone was seen once. The chain combines TRBV12-3 or TRBV12-4 with TRBJ2-1; 13 bases map to TRBD2. Losses at the gene ends were 5 bases for V and 13 bases for J; bases not matched to a gene: 5. The CDR3 has 13 residues. CDR3 in amino acids: CASSLGTSGTQFF. The CDR3 DNA reads TGTGCCAGCAGTCTCGGGACTAGCGGGACCCAGTTCTTC.

The chain recombines TRBV6-5 with TRBJ1-6; no clear D gene. Per the germline V gene, CDR1 is MNHEY and CDR2 is SVGAGI. V dropped 7 bases and J dropped 7 bases, with 17 bases sitting between them. The length of the CDR3 is 15 residues. The CDR3 coding sequence is TGTGCCAGCAACGCCGACGTGGGTACCAATTCACCCCTCCACTTT. The encoded protein is CASNADVGTNSPLHF.

The chain employs TRBV29-1 and TRBJ2-3, with 14 nucleotides matching TRBD2. The CDR3 extends over 15 amino acids. CDR1 is SQVTM, CDR2 ANQGSEA, per germline. V dropped 5 bases and J dropped 6; count of bases not matched to a gene: 7. The CDR3 region is CSVSGLAGGSDTQYF. Written as DNA, the CDR3 is TGCAGCGTTTCTGGACTAGCGGGAGGTTCTGATACGCAGTATTTT.

This chain's CDR3 is CASSPAGKTGNTIYF. In DNA, the CDR3 is TGTGCCAGCTCACCGGCAGGGAAAACTGGAAACACCATATATTTT. The V and J genes are TRBV18 and TRBJ1-3, with a possible D match to TRBD1 (5 bases). V lost 3 bases to trimming and J lost 2 bases, with 11 bases between them. There are 15 residues in the CDR3. Germline V gene lookup returns CDR1 KGHSH and CDR2 LQKENI.